Listed below are T cell receptor beta chains from one sample, sequenced in a study of cytomegalovirus exposure and HLA in healthy donors. Method: immunoSEQ multiplex PCR; TCRdb's copy keeps in-frame clones and lacks some. This table has some 93,000 clones, 65% appearing once. Sequenced: PBMCs. The receptors shown here come from a boy between 10 and 17 years old in good health and CMV-seropositive. CDR3s include the opening cysteine and the closing phenylalanine or tryptophan. The order of the fields is clone size, J gene, V gene, D gene, CDR3 DNA, CDR3 protein. D genes are given only for firm matches. Where a row states a size, it is once, few, many or the class of an expanded clone; other rows omit it.

>few|TRBJ2-3|TRBV19|-
TGTGCCAGTAGCTCCTATGAAGGGGACACCTCATATTTT
CASSSYEGDTSYF
>-|TRBJ2-1|TRBV29-1|-
TGCAGGGCGGAAGTCTCCTACAATGAGCAGTTCTTC
CRAEVSYNEQFF
>-|TRBJ1-2|TRBV6-5|-
TGTGCCAGCACCCTTGACTCTAACTATGGCTACACCTTC
CASTLDSNYGYTF
>-|TRBJ1-4|TRBV6-1|-
TGTGCCAGCACTCTAGGGGGGGCAACTAATGAAAAACTGTTTTTT
CASTLGGATNEKLFF
>-|TRBJ2-3|TRBV7-2|-
TGTGCCAGCAGCCTACCGGGCACAGATACGCAGTATTTT
CASSLPGTDTQYF
>few|TRBJ2-7|TRBV6-5|-
TGTGCCAGCAGAAAGACAATTTCCTCTCGCGAGCAGTACTTC
CASRKTISSREQYF
>few|TRBJ2-7|TRBV10-2|TRBD1
TGCGCCAGCAGTTTAACGGGACAGGGAGCGGGCGAGCAGTACTTC
CASSLTGQGAGEQYF
>-|TRBJ2-5|TRBV7-9|-
TGTGCCAGCAGCCCAGGTCCCGAGACCCAGTACTTC
CASSPGPETQYF
>-|TRBJ2-1|TRBV7-2|-
TGTGCCAGCAGCCCATACAATGAGCAGTTCTTC
CASSPYNEQFF
>-|TRBJ2-2|TRBV28|-
TGTGCCAGCAGTTCAGGGGTTTCGAACACCGGGGAGCTGTTTTTT
CASSSGVSNTGELFF
>-|TRBJ2-7|TRBV5-1|-
TGCGCCAGCAGCCCGGGTCGGGTATCCTACGAGCAGTACTTC
CASSPGRVSYEQYF